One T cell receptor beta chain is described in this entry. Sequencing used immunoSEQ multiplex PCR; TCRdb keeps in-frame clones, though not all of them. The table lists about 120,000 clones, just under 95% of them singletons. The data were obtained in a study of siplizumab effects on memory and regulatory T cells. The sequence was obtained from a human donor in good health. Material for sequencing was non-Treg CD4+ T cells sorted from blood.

The CDR3 region is CASSWDSSYGYTF. The CDR3 region has the DNA TGTGCCAGCAGTTGGGACTCTAGCTATGGCTACACCTTC. The rearrangement links TRBV6-1 to TRBJ1-2, with a weak D call TRBD1 (5 bases). Looked up from germline, CDR1 is MNHNS and CDR2 is SASEGT. The CDR3 totals 13 residues. V was clipped by 5 bases and J by 4 bases, with 11 bases between them.